Here is one T cell receptor (beta chain) with its context. The entry originates in a study of cytomegalovirus exposure and HLA in healthy donors. The PCR ran on 60 Vbeta and 13 Jbeta primers. Here immunoSEQ multiplex PCR was the method, and the copy in TCRdb shows in-frame clones only, minus some. This table has some 140,000 clones, almost 80% appearing once. Sequencing used PBMCs. This TCR was sampled from a young man in good health and CMV-seronegative.

The CDR3 spells CATNRGREGQPQHF. For the CDR3, the DNA is TGTGCCACCAACAGGGGCAGGGAAGGTCAGCCCCAGCATTTT. The chain is built from TRBV19 and TRBJ1-5, with 7 nucleotides matching TRBD1. The CDR3 has 14 residues. The junction had 12 bases not matched to a gene; V was cut back by 10 bases and J by 6 bases. Germline V gene lookup returns CDR1 LNHDA and CDR2 SQIVND (reference sequence).